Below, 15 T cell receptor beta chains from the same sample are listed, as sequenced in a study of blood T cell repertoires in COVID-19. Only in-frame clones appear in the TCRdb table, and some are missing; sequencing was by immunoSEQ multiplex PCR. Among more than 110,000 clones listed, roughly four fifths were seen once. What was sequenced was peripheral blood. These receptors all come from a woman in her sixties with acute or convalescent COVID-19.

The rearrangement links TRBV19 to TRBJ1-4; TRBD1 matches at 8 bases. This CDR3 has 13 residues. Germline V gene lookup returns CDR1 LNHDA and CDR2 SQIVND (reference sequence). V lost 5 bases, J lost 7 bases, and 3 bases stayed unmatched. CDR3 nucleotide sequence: TGTGCCAGTAGTCAGGGGGCGGGTGAAAAACTGTTTTTT. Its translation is CASSQGAGEKLFF.

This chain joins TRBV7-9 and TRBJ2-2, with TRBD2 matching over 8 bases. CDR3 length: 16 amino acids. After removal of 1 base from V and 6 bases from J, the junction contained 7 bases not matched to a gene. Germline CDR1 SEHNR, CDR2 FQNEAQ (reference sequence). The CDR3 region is CASSLVGAGGAGELFF. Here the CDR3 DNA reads TGTGCCAGCAGCTTAGTCGGGGCGGGAGGCGCCGGGGAGCTGTTTTTT.

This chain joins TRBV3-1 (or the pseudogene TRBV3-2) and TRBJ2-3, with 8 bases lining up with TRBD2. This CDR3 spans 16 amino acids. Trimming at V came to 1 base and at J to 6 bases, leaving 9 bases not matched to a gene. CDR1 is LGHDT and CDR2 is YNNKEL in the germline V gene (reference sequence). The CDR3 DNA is TGTGCCAGCAGCCAAGCCCCCGGACTAGCTACGGATACGCAGTATTTT. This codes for CASSQAPGLATDTQYF.

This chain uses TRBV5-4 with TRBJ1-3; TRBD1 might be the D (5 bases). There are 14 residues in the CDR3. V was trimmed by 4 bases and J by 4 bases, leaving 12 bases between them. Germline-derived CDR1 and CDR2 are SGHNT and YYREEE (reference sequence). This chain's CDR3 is CASSNAGNGNTIYF. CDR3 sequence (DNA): TGTGCCAGCAGCAACGCAGGGAACGGAAACACCATATATTTT.

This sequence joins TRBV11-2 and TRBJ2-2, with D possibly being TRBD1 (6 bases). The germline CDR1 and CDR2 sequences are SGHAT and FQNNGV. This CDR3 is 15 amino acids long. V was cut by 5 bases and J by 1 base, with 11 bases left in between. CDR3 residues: CASSPLQGNTGELFF. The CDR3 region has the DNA TGTGCCAGCAGCCCATTACAGGGGAACACCGGGGAGCTGTTTTTT.

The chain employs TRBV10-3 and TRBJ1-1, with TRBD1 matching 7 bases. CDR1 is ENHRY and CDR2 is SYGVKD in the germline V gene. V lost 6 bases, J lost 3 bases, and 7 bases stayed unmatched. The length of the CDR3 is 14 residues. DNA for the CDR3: TGTGCCATCAGCCTCCGACAGGGTGACACTGAAGCTTTCTTT. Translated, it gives CAISLRQGDTEAFF.

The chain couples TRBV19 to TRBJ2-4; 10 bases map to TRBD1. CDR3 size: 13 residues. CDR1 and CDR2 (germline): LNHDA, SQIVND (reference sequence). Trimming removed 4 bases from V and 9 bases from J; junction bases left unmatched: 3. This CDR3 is CASSTGQGGIQYF. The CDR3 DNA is TGTGCCAGTAGTACAGGACAGGGGGGCATTCAGTACTTC.

The CDR3 is CASSSSGDQPQHF. The CDR3 nucleotides read TGTGCCAGTAGTAGCAGTGGAGATCAGCCCCAGCATTTT. This chain connects TRBV19 to TRBJ1-5; D is uncertain. From germline, CDR1 is LNHDA and CDR2 SQIVND (reference sequence). The CDR3 is 13 amino acids. The V gene lost 4 bases and the J gene lost 5 bases, with 9 bases spanning the gap. Together with reference TRBV19 and TRBJ1-5, the CDR3 gives the full variable domain: DGGITQSPKYLFRKEGQNVTLSCEQNLNHDAMYWYRQDPGQGLRLIYYSQIVNDFQKGDIAEGYSVSREKKESFPLTVTSAQKNPTAFYLCASSSSGDQPQHFGDGTRLSIL.

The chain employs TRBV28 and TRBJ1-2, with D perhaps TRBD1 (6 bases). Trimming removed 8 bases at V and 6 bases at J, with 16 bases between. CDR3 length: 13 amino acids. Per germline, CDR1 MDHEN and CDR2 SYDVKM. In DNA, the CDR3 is TGTGCCAGCGGCTCGGGACAAGGAAATGGCTACACCTTC. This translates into CASGSGQGNGYTF.

CDR3 loop: CAIAASEVETQYF. The DNA of the CDR3 is TGTGCCATCGCAGCATCGGAGGTGGAGACCCAGTACTTC. The chain uses TRBV10-3 and TRBJ2-5; maybe TRBD2 (5 bases). Germline CDR1 ENHRY, CDR2 SYGVKD. The CDR3 runs 13 residues. V was trimmed by 8 bases and J by 5 bases, leaving 15 bases between them.

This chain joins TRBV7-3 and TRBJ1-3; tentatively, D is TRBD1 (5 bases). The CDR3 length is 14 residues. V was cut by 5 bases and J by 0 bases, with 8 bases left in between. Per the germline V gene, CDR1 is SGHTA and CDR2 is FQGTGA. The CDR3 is CASSRQFSGNTIYF. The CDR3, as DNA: TGTGCCAGCAGCAGACAGTTCTCTGGAAACACCATATATTTT.

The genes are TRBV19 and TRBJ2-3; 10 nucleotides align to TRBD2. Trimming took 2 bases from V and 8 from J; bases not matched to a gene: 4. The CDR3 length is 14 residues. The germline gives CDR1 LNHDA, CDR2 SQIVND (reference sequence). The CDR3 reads CASSIQIAGGTQYF. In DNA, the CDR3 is TGTGCCAGTAGTATACAAATAGCGGGAGGTACGCAGTATTTT.

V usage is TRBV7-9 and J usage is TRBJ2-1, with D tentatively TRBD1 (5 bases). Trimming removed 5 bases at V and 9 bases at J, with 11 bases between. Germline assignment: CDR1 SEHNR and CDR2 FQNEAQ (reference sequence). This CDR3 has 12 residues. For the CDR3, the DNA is TGTGCCAGCAGCCAAAATCAGGGTGAGCAGTTCTTC. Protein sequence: CASSQNQGEQFF.

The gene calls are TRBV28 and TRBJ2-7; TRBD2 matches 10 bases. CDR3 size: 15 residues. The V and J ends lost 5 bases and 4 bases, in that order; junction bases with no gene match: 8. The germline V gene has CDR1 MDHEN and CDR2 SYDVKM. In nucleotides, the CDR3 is TGTGCCAGCAGTACCCCTCGGACTAGCGGATACGAGCAGTACTTC. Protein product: CASSTPRTSGYEQYF.

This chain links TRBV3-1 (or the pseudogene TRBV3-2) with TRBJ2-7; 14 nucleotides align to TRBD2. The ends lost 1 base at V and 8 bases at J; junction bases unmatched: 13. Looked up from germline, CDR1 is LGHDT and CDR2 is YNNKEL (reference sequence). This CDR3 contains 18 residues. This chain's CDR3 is CASSQVGLAGGTSFKQYF. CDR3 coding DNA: TGTGCCAGCAGCCAAGTCGGACTAGCGGGAGGAACCTCCTTCAAGCAGTACTTC.